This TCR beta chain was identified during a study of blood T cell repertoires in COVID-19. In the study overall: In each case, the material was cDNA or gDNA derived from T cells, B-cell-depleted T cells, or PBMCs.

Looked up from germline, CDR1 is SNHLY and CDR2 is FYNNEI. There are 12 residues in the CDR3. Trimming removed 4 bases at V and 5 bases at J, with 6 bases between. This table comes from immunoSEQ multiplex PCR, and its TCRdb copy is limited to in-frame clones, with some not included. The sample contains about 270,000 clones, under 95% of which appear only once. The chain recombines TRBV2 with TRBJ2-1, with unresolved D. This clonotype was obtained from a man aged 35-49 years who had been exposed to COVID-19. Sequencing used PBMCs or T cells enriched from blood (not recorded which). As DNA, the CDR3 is TGTGCCAGCAGTGGCGAAGACAATGAGCAGTTCTTC. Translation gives CASSGEDNEQFF. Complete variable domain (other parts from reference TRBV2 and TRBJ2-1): EPEVTQTPSHQVTQMGQEVILRCVPISNHLYFYWYRQILGQKVEFLVSFYNNEISEKSEIFDDQFSVERPDGSNFTLKIRSTKLEDSAMYFCASSGEDNEQFFGPGTRLTVL.